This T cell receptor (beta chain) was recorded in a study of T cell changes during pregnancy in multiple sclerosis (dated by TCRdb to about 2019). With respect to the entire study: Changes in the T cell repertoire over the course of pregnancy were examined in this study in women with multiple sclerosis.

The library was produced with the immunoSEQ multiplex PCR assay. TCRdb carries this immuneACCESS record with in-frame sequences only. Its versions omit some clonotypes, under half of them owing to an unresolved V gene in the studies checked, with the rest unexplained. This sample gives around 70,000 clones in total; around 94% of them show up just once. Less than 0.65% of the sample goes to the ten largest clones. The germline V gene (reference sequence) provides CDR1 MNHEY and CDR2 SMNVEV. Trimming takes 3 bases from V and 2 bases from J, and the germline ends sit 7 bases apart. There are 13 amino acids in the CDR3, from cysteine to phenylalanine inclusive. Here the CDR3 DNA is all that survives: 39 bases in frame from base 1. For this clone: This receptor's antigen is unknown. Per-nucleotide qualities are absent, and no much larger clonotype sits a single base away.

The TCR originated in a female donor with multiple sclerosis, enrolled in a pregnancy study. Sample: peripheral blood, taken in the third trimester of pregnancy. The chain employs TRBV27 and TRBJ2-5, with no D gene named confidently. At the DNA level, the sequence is TGTGCCAGCAGTTTGGCTGTTCAAGAGACCCAGTACTTC. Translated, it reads CASSLAVQETQYF.